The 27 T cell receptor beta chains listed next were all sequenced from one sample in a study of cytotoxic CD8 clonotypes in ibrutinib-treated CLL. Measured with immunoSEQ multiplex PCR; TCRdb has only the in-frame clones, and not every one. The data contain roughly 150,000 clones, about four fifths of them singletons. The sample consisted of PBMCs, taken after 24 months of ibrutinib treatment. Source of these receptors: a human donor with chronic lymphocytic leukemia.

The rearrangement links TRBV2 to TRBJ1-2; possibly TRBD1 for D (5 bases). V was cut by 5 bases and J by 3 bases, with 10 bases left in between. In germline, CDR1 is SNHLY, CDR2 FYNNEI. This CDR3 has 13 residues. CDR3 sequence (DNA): TGTGCCAGCAGTCAACAGGTGTACTATGGCTACACCTTC. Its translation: CASSQQVYYGYTF.

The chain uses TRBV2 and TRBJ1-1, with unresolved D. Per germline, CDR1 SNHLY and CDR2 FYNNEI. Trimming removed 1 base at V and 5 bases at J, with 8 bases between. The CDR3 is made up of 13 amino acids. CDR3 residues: CASSEELRTEAFF. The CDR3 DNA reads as TGTGCCAGCAGTGAAGAACTAAGGACTGAAGCTTTCTTT.

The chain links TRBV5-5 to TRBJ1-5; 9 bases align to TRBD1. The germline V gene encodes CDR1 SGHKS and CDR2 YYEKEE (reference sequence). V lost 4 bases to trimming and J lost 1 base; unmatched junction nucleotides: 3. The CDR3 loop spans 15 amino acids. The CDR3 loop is CASSRTGDSNQPQHF. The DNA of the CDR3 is TGTGCCAGCAGCAGGACAGGGGACAGCAATCAGCCCCAGCATTTT.

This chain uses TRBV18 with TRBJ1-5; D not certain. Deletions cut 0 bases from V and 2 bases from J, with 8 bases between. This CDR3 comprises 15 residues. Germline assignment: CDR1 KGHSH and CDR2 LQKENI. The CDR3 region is CASSPPEGGNQPQHF. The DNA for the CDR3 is TGTGCCAGCTCACCACCGGAGGGCGGCAATCAGCCCCAGCATTTT.

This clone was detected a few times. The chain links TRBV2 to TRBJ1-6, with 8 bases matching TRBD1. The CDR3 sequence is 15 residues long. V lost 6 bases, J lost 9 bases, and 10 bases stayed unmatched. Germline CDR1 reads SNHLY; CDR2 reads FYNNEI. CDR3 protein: CASRDRDLRSSPLHF. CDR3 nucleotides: TGTGCCAGCAGGGACAGGGACTTGAGGAGTTCACCCCTCCACTTT.

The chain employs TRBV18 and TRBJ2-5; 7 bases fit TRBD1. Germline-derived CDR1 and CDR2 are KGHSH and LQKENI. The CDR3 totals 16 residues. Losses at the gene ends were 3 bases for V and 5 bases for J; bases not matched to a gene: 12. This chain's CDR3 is CASSPFRSTGLETQYF. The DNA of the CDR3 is TGTGCCAGCTCACCCTTCCGCTCGACAGGGTTGGAGACCCAGTACTTC.

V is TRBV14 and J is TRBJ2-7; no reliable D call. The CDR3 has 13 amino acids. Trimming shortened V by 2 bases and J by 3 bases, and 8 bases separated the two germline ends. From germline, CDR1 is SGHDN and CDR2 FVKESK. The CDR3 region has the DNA TGTGCCAGCAGCCAATTGGGCGGCTACGAGCAGTACTTC. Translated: CASSQLGGYEQYF.

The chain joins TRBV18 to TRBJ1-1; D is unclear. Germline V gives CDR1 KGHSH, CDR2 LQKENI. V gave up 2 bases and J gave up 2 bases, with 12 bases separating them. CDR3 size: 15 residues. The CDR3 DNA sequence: TGTGCCAGCTCACCATACGTAGAGGTAAACACTGAAGCTTTCTTT. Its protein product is CASSPYVEVNTEAFF.

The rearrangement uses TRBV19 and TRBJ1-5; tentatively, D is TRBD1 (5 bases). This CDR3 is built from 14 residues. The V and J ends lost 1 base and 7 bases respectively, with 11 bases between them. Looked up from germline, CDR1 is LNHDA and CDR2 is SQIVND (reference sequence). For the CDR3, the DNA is TGTGCCAGTAGTATAGTGGGGCGAGAACAGCCCCAGCATTTT. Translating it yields CASSIVGREQPQHF.

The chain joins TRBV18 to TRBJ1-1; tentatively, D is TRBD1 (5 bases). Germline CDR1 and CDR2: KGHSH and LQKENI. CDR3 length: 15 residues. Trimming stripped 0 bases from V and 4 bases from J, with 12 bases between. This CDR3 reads CASSPPGVVSTEAFF. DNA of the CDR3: TGTGCCAGCTCACCACCGGGGGTCGTGTCCACTGAAGCTTTCTTT. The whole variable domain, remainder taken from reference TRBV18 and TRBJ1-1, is NAGVMQNPRHLVRRRGQEARLRCSPMKGHSHVYWYRQLPEEGLKFMVYLQKENIIDESGMPKERFSAEFPKEGPSILRIQQVVRGDSAAYFCASSPPGVVSTEAFFGQGTRLTVV.

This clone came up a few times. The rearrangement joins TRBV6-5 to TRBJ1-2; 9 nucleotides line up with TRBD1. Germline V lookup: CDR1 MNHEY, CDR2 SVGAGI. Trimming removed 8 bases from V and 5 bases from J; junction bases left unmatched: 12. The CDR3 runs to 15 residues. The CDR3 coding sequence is TGTGCCAGCGGGCGGACAGGGGTTATTGTGTATGGCTACACCTTC. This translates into CASGRTGVIVYGYTF.

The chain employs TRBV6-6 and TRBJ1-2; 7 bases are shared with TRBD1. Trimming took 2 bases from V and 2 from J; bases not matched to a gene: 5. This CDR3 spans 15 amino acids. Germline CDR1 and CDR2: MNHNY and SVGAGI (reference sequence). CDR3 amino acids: CASSYQGESNYGYTF. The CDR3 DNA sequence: TGTGCCAGCAGTTACCAGGGGGAGTCAAACTATGGCTACACCTTC.

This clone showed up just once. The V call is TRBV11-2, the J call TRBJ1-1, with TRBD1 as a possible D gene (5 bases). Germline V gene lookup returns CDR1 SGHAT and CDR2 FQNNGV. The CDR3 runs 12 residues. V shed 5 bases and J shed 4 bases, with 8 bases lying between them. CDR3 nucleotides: TGTGCCAGCAGCCTCGGGACCACTGAAGCTTTCTTT. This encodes CASSLGTTEAFF.

The CDR3 nucleotides read TGTGCCAGCAGCTTAACAGCGGGGGCTGGATCCTACGAGCAGTACTTC. It is translated as CASSLTAGAGSYEQYF. V usage is TRBV7-3 and J usage is TRBJ2-7; the match to TRBD2 covers 8 bases. This CDR3 is built from 16 residues. CDR1 and CDR2 (germline): SGHTA, FQGTGA. The ends lost 0 bases at V and 1 base at J; junction bases unmatched: 5.

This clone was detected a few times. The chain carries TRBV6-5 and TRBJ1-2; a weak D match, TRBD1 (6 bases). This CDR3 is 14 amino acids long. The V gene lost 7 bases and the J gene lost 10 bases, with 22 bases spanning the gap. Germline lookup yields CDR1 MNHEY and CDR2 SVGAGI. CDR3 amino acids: CASNQSGGRGTYTF. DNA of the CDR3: TGTGCCAGCAATCAGTCCGGGGGCCGCGGGACCTACACCTTC.

The CDR3 coding sequence is TGTGCCAGCAGTTTATCCGGACTAGCGGGAGGGCAAGTAGATACGCAGTATTTT. This translates into CASSLSGLAGGQVDTQYF. The rearrangement joins TRBV28 to TRBJ2-3, with TRBD2 matching over 15 bases. The CDR3 is made up of 18 amino acids. The germline V gene encodes CDR1 MDHEN and CDR2 SYDVKM. V shed 1 base and J 5 bases; nucleotides not matched to a gene: 7. The variable domain in full, completed from reference TRBV28 and TRBJ2-3, reads DVKVTQSSRYLVKRTGEKVFLECVQDMDHENMFWYRQDPGLGLRLIYFSYDVKMKEKGDIPEGYSVSREKKERFSLILESASTNQTSMYLCASSLSGLAGGQVDTQYFGPGTRLTVL.

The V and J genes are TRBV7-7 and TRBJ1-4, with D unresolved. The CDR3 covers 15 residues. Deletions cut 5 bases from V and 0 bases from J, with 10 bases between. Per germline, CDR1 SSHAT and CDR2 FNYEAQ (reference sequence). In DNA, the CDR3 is TGTGCCAGCAGCCCCGTTTTTGCAACTAATGAAAAACTGTTTTTT. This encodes CASSPVFATNEKLFF.

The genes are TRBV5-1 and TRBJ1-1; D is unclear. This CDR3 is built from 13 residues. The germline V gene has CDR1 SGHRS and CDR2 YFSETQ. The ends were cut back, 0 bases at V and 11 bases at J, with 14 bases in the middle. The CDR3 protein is CASSLGRGETAFF. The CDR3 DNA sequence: TGCGCCAGCAGCTTGGGGCGCGGGGAGACCGCTTTCTTT. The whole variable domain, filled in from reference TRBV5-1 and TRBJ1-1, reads KAGVTQTPRYLIKTRGQQVTLSCSPISGHRSVSWYQQTPGQGLQFLFEYFSETQRNKGNFPGRFSGRQFSNSRSEMNVSTLELGDSALYLCASSLGRGETAFFGQGTRLTVV.

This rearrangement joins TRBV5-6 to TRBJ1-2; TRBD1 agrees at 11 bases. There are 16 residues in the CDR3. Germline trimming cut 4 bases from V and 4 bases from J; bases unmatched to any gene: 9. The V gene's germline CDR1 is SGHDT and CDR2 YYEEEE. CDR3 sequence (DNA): TGTGCCAGCAGCGAGCGGACAGGGGGCATAAGCTATGGCTACACCTTC. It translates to CASSERTGGISYGYTF.

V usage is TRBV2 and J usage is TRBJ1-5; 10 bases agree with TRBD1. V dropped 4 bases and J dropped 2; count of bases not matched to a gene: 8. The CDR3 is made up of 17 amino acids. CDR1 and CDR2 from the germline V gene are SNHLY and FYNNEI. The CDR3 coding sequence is TGTGCCAGCAGTGCCGGGACAGGGGACCCTCGCAATCAGCCCCAGCATTTT. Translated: CASSAGTGDPRNQPQHF. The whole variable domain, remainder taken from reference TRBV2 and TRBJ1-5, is EPEVTQTPSHQVTQMGQEVILRCVPISNHLYFYWYRQILGQKVEFLVSFYNNEISEKSEIFDDQFSVERPDGSNFTLKIRSTKLEDSAMYFCASSAGTGDPRNQPQHFGDGTRLSIL.

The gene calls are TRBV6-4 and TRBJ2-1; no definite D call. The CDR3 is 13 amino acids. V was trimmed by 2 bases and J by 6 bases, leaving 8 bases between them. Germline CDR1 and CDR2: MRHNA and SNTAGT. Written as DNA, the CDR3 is TGTGCCAGCAGTGACAGGGAAGGCAATGAGCAGTTCTTC. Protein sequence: CASSDREGNEQFF.

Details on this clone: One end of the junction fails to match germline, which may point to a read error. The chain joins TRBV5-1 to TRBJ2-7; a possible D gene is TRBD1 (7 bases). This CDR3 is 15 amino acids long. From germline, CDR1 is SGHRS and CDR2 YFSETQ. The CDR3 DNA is TGCGCCAGCAGCCGAGGGGGCGGGACCTCCTTCGAGCAGTACTTC. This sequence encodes CASSRGGGTSFEQYF.

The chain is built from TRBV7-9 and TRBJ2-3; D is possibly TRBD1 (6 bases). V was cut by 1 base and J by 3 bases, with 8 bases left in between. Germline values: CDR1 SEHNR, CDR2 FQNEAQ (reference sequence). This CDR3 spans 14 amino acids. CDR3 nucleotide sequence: TGTGCCAGCAGCTTAGGGCAGGGGACAGATACGCAGTATTTT. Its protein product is CASSLGQGTDTQYF.

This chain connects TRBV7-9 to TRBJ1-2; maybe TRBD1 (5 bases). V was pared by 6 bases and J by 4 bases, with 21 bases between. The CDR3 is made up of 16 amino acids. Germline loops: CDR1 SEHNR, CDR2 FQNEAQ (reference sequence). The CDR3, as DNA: TGTGCCAGCAGTGTTTTAGTTGGATCGGGGGGCTATGGCTACACCTTC. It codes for CASSVLVGSGGYGYTF.

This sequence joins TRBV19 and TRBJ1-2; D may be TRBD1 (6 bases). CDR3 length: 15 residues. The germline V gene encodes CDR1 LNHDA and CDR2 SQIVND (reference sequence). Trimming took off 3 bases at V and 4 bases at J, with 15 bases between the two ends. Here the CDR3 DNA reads TGTGCCAGTAGTATCGGGGGGCGAGTAGGCTATGGCTACACCTTC. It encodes CASSIGGRVGYGYTF.

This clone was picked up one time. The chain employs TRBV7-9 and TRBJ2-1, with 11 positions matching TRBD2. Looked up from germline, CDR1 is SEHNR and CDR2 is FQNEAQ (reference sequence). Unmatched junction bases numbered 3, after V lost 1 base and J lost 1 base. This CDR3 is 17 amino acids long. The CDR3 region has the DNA TGTGCCAGCAGCTTAGATGGACTAGCGGGTTCCTACAATGAGCAGTTCTTC. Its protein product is CASSLDGLAGSYNEQFF. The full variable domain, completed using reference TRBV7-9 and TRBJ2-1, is DTGVSQNPRHKITKRGQNVTFRCDPISEHNRLYWYRQTLGQGPEFLTYFQNEAQLEKSRLLSDRFSAERPKGSFSTLEIQRTEQGDSAMYLCASSLDGLAGSYNEQFFGPGTRLTVL.

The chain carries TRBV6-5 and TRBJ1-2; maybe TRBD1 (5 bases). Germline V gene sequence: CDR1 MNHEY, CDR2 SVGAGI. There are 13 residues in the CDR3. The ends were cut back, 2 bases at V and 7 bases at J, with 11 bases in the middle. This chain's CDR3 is CASSYGGLAGYTF. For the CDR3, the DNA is TGTGCCAGCAGTTACGGGGGACTGGCTGGCTACACCTTC.